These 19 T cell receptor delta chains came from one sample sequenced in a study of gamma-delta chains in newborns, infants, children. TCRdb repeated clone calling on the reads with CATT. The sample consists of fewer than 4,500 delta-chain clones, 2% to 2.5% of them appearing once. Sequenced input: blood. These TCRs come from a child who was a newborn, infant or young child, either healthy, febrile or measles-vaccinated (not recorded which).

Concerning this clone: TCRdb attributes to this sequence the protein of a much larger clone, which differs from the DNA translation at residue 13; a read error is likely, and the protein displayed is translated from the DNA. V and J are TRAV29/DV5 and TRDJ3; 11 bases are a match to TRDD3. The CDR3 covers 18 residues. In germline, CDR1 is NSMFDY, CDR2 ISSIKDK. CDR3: CAASVLGDSSWDIRQMFF. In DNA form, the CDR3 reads TGTGCAGCAAGCGTACTGGGGGATAGCTCCTGGGACATCCGACAGATGTTTTTC.

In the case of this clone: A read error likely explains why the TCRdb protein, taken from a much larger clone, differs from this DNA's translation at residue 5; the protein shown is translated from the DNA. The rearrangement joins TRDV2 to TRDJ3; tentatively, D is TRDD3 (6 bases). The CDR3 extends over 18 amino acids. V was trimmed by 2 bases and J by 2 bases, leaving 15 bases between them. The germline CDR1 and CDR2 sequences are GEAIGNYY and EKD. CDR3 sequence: CACDSGGPLTWDTRQMFF. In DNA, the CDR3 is TGTGCCTGTGACAGCGGGGGACCACTGACCTGGGACACCCGACAGATGTTTTTC.

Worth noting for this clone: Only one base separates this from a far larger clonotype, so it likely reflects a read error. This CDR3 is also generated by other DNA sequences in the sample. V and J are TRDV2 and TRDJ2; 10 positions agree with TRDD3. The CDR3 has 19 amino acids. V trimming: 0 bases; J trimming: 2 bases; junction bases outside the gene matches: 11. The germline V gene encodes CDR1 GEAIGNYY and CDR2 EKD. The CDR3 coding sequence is TGTGCCTGTGACACCGTGGGTGGGGGATACACCGCATTGACAGCACAACTCTTCTTT. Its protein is CACDTVGGGYTALTAQLFF.

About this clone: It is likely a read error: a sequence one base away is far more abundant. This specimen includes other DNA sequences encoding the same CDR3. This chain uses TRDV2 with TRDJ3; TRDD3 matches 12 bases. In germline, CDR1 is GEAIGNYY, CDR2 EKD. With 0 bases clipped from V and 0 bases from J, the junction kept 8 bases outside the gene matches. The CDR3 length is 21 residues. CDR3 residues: CACDTLLGDTRFSWDTRQMFF. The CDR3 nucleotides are TGTGCCTGTGACACCCTGCTGGGGGATACGCGGTTCTCCTGGGACACCCGACAGATGTTTTTC.

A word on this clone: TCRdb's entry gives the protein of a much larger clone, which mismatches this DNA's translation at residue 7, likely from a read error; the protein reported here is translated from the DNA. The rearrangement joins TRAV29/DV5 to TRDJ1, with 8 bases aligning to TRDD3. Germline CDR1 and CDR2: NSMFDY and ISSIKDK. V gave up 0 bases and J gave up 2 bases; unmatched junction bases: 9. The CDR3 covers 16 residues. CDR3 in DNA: TGTGCAGCAAGCGCGAGGGCGGGGGATAAAACCGATAAACTCATCTTT. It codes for CAASARAGDKTDKLIF.

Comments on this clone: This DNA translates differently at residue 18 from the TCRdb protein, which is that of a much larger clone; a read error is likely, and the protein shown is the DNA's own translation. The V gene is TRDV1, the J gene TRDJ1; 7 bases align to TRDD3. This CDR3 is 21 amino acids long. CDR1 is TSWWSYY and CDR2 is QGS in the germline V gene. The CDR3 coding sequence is TGTGCTCTTGGGGGACCTAAGCCGGGGGGATTCATCATAAGTTACACCGATGAACTCATCTTT. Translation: CALGGPKPGGFIISYTDELIF.

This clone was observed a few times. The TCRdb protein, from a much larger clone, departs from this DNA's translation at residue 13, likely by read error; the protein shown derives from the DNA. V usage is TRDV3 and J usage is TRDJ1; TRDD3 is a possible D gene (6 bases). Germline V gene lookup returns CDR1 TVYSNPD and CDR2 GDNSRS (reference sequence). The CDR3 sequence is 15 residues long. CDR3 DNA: TGTGCGACCCCCTCCAGGGGGACGTACACCGATAAACACATCTTT. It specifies CATPSRGTYTDKHIF.

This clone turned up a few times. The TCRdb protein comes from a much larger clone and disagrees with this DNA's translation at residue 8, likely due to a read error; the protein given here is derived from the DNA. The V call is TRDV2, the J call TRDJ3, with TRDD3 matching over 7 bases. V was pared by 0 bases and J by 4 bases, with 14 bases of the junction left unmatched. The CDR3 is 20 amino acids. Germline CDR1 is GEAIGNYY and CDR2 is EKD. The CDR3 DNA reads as TGTGCCTGTGACACCGGTACTGAGGGATACACGGCTTGGGACACCCGACAGATGTTTTTC. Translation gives CACDTGTEGYTAWDTRQMFF.

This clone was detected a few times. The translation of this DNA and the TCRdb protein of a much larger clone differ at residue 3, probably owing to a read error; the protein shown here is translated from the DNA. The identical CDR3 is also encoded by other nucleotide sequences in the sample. The CDR3 DNA follows: TGTGCCCGTGACCCTGGGGGATACTCTTACACCGATAAACTCATCTTT. Protein: CARDPGGYSYTDKLIF. The V call is TRDV2, the J call TRDJ1; 11 bases line up with TRDD3. Germline V CDR1 and CDR2: GEAIGNYY, EKD. This CDR3 region has 16 residues.

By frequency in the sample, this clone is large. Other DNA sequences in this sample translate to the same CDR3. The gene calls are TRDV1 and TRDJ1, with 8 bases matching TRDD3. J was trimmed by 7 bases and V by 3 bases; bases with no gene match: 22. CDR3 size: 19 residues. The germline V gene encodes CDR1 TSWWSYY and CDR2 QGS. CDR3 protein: CALGDLTDLPRGIEGKLIF. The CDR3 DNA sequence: TGTGCTCTTGGGGACCTAACCGACCTTCCCCGGGGGATAGAAGGTAAACTCATCTTT.

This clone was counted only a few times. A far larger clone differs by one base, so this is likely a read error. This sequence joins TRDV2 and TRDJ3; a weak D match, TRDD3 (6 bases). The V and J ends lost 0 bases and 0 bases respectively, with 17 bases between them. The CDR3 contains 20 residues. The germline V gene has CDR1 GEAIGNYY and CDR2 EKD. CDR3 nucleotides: TGTGCCTGTGACACCCTACCTACTGAGGGATACTCCTGGGACACCCGACAGATGTTTTTC. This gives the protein CACDTLPTEGYSWDTRQMFF.

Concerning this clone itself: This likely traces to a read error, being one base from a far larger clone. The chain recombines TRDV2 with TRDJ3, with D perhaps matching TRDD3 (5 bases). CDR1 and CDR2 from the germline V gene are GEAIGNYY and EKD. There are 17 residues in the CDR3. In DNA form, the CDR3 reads TGTGCCTGTGACTGGGGACCCCGCTCCTGGGACGCCCGACAGATGTTTTTC. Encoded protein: CACDWGPRSWDARQMFF.

In DNA, the CDR3 is TGTGCTCTTGGGTCCCTTCCTCCTTACTGGGGGATACGCGACGATAAACTCATCTTT. Translation gives CALGSLPPYWGIRDDKLIF. This sequence joins TRDV1 and TRDJ1; 13 bases line up with TRDD3. The CDR3 extends over 19 amino acids. V lost 5 bases, J lost 4 bases, and 16 bases stayed unmatched. The germline gives CDR1 TSWWSYY, CDR2 QGS.

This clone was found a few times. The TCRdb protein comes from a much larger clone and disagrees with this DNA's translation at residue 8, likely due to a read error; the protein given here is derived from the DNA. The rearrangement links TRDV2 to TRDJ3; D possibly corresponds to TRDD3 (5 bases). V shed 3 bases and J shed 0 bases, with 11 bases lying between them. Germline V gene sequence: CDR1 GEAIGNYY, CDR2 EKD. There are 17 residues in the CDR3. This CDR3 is CACDWGPSSWDTRQMFF. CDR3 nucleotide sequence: TGTGCCTGTGACTGGGGACCCAGCTCCTGGGACACCCGACAGATGTTTTTC.

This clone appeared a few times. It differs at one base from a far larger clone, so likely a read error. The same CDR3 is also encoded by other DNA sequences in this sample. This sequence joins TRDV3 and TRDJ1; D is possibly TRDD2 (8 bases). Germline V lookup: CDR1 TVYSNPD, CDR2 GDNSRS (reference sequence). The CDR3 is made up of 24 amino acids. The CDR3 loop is CAFSWRFLQASVTGVPTYTDKLIF. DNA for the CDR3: TGTGCCTTTAGTTGGCGCTTCCTACAAGCTTCCGTTACTGGGGTCCCTACTTACACTGATAAACTCATCTTT.

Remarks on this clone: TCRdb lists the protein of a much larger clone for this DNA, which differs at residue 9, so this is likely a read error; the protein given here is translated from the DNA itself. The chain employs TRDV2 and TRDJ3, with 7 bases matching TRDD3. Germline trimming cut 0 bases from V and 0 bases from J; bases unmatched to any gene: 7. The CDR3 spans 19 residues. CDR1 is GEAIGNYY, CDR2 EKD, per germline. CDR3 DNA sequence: TGTGCCTGTGACACCGGATGGGGGACACGCTCCTGGGACACCCGACAGATGTTTTTC. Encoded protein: CACDTGWGTRSWDTRQMFF.

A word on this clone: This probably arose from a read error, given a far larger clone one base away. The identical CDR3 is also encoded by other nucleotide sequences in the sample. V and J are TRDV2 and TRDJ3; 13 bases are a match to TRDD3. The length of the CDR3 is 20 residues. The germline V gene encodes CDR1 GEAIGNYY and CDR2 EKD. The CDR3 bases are TGTGCCTGTGACAGACTGGGGGATACGCGGAGCTCCTGGGACACCCGACAGATGTTCTTC. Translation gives CACDRLGDTRSSWDTRQMFF.

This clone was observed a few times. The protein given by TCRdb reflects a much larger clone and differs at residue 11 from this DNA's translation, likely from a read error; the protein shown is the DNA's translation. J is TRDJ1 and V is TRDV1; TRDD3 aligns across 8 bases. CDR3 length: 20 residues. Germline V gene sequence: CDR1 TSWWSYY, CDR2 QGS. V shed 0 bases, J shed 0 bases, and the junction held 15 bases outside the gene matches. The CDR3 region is CALGELPTWYRGINTDKLIF. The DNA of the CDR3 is TGTGCTCTTGGGGAACTTCCTACGTGGTACCGGGGGATAAACACCGATAAACTCATCTTT.

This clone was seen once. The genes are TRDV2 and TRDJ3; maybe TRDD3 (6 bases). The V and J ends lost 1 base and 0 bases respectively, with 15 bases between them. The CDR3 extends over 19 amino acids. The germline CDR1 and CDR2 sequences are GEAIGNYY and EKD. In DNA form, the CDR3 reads TGTGCCTGTGACACGGCTGGGGTCGTATTCTCCTGGGACACCCGACAGATGTTTTTC. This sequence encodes CACDTAGVVFSWDTRQMFF.